Listed here is a single TCR beta chain. No antigen is known for it. This record belongs to a study of T cells after posttransplantation cyclophosphamide. Study findings and constraints: TRB clonality was highly associated with recipient CMV seropositivity and reactivation.

The data were produced by immunoSEQ multiplex PCR, yet TCRdb's version contains in-frame clones alone and is incomplete. In the table there are fewer than 55,000 clones, 94% of which are singletons. This TCR derives from a woman in her 30s in good health and a related stem cell transplant donor. Sequencing was carried out using PBMCs.

CDR3 nucleotides: TGTGCCAGCAGCGATCGGGACTTCTACAATGAGCAGTTCTTC. Amino acids: CASSDRDFYNEQFF. V gene TRBV5-4 combines with J gene TRBJ2-1; perhaps TRBD2 as D (6 bases). V dropped 4 bases and J dropped 3 bases, with 11 bases sitting between them. CDR1 is SGHNT and CDR2 is YYREEE in the germline V gene (reference sequence). CDR3 length: 14 amino acids.